The following is a TCR beta chain sequence with its context. Its matching antigen is unknown. As handled by the study authors: Because ImmunoSEQ provided only junction sequences with no quality scores, the filtering differed. Sequenced by immunoSEQ multiplex PCR; TCRdb stores in-frame clones only, minus some. For V, J and clone size, that table is used; D and trimming come from the DNA. The sample holds 2 million to 2.5 million clones, 92% seen once. The sample is drawn from a study of shared clonotypes between healthy human individuals. Study at large: Each donor contributed plates that comprised three CD4 naive, three CD4 memory, two CD8 naive and one CD8 memory. General study points: Clonotypes not shared had lower generation probabilities than those common to all four donors.

Trimming pared 5 bases from V and 8 bases from J, leaving 12 bases between. This CDR3 has 13 amino acids. Germline V gene sequence: CDR1 MDHEN, CDR2 SYDVKM. Splitting of CD4+ cells produced CD45RA+ naive and CD45RA-negative memory subsets. This receptor was obtained from a man aged 18 to 35 in good health. Some clones in this sample may be carry-over from other donors' samples. Material: naive CD4+ T cells from PBMCs. Subset of the sample: CD45RA+ positively selected. The chain couples TRBV28 to TRBJ1-4; D is uncertain. The CDR3 sequence is CASSPGGSEKLFF. In nucleotides, the CDR3 is TGTGCCAGCAGTCCCGGTGGGTCCGAAAAACTGTTTTTT.